The sequence of this T cell receptor (beta chain) was determined in a study of CD4 T cells in relation to SARS-CoV-2 and coronaviruses. On the study more broadly: After roughly eleven days of antigen culture, PBMC TCR beta CDR3s were sequenced. The negative reference was HIV-1 Nef peptide pool or peptide-free culture.

On this clone itself: Its antigen is currently unknown.

Assay used: immunoSEQ multiplex PCR; TCRdb lists only in-frame clones, some missing. The sample shows about 26,000 clones, around 78% of them seen only once. Before the COVID-19 pandemic, during about 2011-2019, CD4+ T cells were taken from unexposed donors. The cells were cultured for over eight days before CD4+ T cells were isolated. Cells permitting, SARS-CoV-2 S/N and four cold-coronavirus spikes were tested on unexposed-donor CD4+ T cells. Trimming shortened V by 6 bases and J by 1 base, and 3 bases separated the two germline ends. CDR3 length: 11 amino acids. Germline V gene lookup returns CDR1 SNHLY and CDR2 FYNNEI. Whole-study findings and limits: In approximately 71% of donors, memory CD4+ clonotypes crossrecognized SARS-CoV-2 and at least one common cold coronavirus spike.

The V gene is TRBV2, the J gene TRBJ1-1, with D unclear. This TCR came from a human donor in good health. The sample was CD4+ T cells from PBMCs, cultured in vitro. The CDR3: CASSRNTEAFF. In nucleotides, the CDR3 is TGTGCCAGCAGCCGGAACACTGAAGCTTTCTTT.